In this sample, the clone carrying this T cell receptor (beta chain) turned up a few times. Its specificity is unknown. The data were taken from a study of response to subunit inactivated influenza vaccine. Findings and caveats of the study: Authors suggested each seasonal influenza vaccination recruits few new T cells.

TCRdb recomputed calls from the RT-PCR reads with MiXCR, one row per CDR3 protein. Of around 480,000 distinct CDR3 sequences in the sample, about 15% are singletons; the top ten hold 2.5% to 3.5%. Germline V gives CDR1 LGHNT, CDR2 FRNRAP. After removal of 5 bases from V and 2 bases from J, the junction contained 4 bases not matched to a gene. The CDR3 loop spans 15 amino acids. This receptor was identified in a man aged 45 to 70 who received an inactivated influenza vaccine. This sample comprised CD4+ T cells sorted from PBMCs, obtained around 25 months after vaccination. This chain connects TRBV12-5 to TRBJ2-7; TRBD2 aligns across 12 bases. CDR3 residues: CASGMGLAGAYEQYF. The DNA of the CDR3 is TGTGCTAGTGGTATGGGACTAGCGGGTGCCTACGAGCAGTACTTC. The full variable domain, with the rest looked up from reference TRBV12-5 and TRBJ2-7, is DARVTQTPRHKVTEMGQEVTMRCQPILGHNTVFWYRQTMMQGLELLAYFRNRAPLDDSGMPKDRFSAEMPDATLATLKIQPSEPRDSAVYFCASGMGLAGAYEQYFGPGTRLTVT.